A single TCR beta chain is shown here with its context. This sample is drawn from a study of blood T cell repertoires in COVID-19. TCRdb's copy holds only in-frame clones and misses some; the assay was immunoSEQ multiplex PCR. Among 100,000 or so clones, 86% were seen once, and the ten largest hold roughly 2.6%. This receptor was obtained from a woman in her forties or fifties who had recovered from COVID-19. Sequences were obtained from PBMCs or T cells enriched from blood (not recorded which).

CDR3 amino acids: CASAAGGAFYEQYF. The CDR3 DNA follows: TGCGCCAGCGCTGCGGGGGGGGCCTTCTACGAGCAGTACTTC. The rearrangement uses TRBV23-1 and TRBJ2-7, with TRBD2 identical over 9 bases. TRBV23-1 is assigned to the ORF class and has an uncertain function. With 8 bases clipped from V and 3 bases from J, the junction kept 8 bases outside the gene matches. The CDR3 sequence is 14 residues long.